The clone carrying this TCR beta chain was counted once. Its specificity is not known. Germline loops: CDR1 SQVTM, CDR2 ANQGSEA. The V gene end was trimmed by 1 base and the J gene end by 8 bases; junction bases not matched to a gene: 7. The CDR3 has 13 amino acids. The source of the sample is a study of CD8+ T cells in alopecia areata. Study results and limitations: Tofacitinib significantly lowered scalp clonality and expanded CD8+ clones among the top 100.

Sample treatment: oral pan-JAK inhibitor, 5-10 mg twice daily. The authors extracted RNA and reverse transcribed it into cDNA as the sequencing template. Profiled with immunoSEQ multiplex PCR; TCRdb holds only in-frame clones, not every one. The data show fewer than 350,000 clones, 58% seen once. V is TRBV29-1 and J is TRBJ1-2, with 7 bases lining up with TRBD1. The specimen comprised CD4+ T cells sorted from blood, sampled at week 24, from a patient treated with tofacitinib. This sequence was found in a human donor with alopecia areata. CDR3 bases: TGCAGCGTTGAAGTAGTAGGGGGCGGCGGCTACACCTTC. As protein: CSVEVVGGGGYTF. The variable domain in full, completed from reference TRBV29-1 and TRBJ1-2, reads SAVISQKPSRDICQRGTSLTIQCQVDSQVTMMFWYRQQPGQSLTLIATANQGSEATYESGFVIDKFPISRPNLTFSTLTVSNMSPEDSSIYLCSVEVVGGGGYTFGSGTRLTVV.